A single sample gave rise to the 16 T cell receptor beta chains below, sequenced in a study of blood T cell repertoires in COVID-19. Sequenced by immunoSEQ multiplex PCR; TCRdb stores in-frame clones only, minus some. The sample contains around 140,000 clones, 80% to 85% of which appear only once. The sequenced sample was peripheral blood. The receptor set was obtained from an older woman with acute or convalescent COVID-19.

This chain uses TRBV9 with TRBJ2-7, with no clear D. V was cut by 0 bases and J by 1 base, with 11 bases left in between. Germline lookup yields CDR1 SGDLS and CDR2 YYNGEE. The CDR3 contains 15 residues. CDR3 nucleotides: TGTGCCAGCAGCGTAGGAACAACAGATTCCTACGAGCAGTACTTC. The encoded protein is CASSVGTTDSYEQYF. The full variable domain, completed using reference TRBV9 and TRBJ2-7, is DSGVTQTPKHLITATGQRVTLRCSPRSGDLSVYWYQQSLDQGLQFLIQYYNGEERAKGNILERFSAQQFPDLHSELNLSSLELGDSALYFCASSVGTTDSYEQYFGPGTRLTVT.

The V gene is TRBV7-9, the J gene TRBJ2-5; TRBD2 is a possible D gene (6 bases). CDR1 and CDR2 (germline): SEHNR, FQNEAQ (reference sequence). Trimming pared 6 bases from V and 5 bases from J, leaving 10 bases between. The CDR3 is 12 residues long. The CDR3 region has the DNA TGTGCCAGCAGAGGAGGGCCCGAGACCCAGTACTTC. Translating it yields CASRGGPETQYF.

The genes are TRBV7-2 and TRBJ1-5; the D gene is possibly TRBD1 (5 bases). CDR3 length equals 16 residues. CDR1 SGHTA and CDR2 FQGNSA come from the germline V gene. V lost 1 base and J 3 bases, leaving 13 bases between the germline ends. The CDR3 nucleotides read TGTGCCAGCAGCTTAGTTTTCGGGGGGACCAATCAGCCCCAGCATTTT. It yields the protein CASSLVFGGTNQPQHF.

V gene TRBV28 combines with J gene TRBJ1-3; no clear D. The V end was cut by 0 bases, the J end by 3 bases, with 9 bases between. The CDR3 runs to 15 residues. Germline assignment: CDR1 MDHEN and CDR2 SYDVKM. CDR3 amino acids: CASSLWVTNGNTIYF. As DNA, the CDR3 is TGTGCCAGCAGTTTATGGGTAACAAATGGAAACACCATATATTTT.

This chain joins TRBV5-4 and TRBJ2-1, with 8 bases aligning to TRBD1. The germline CDR1 and CDR2 sequences are SGHNT and YYREEE (reference sequence). This CDR3 spans 15 amino acids. V lost 3 bases, J lost 3 bases, and 5 bases stayed unmatched. CDR3 DNA: TGTGCCAGCAGCTCCAGGGGGCCGAGCTACAATGAGCAGTTCTTC. Translating gives CASSSRGPSYNEQFF.

The V call is TRBV10-3, the J call TRBJ1-1, with 8 bases fitting TRBD1. From germline, CDR1 is ENHRY and CDR2 SYGVKD. CDR3 length: 17 residues. V dropped 0 bases and J dropped 0; count of bases not matched to a gene: 6. The CDR3 nucleotides read TGTGCCATCAGTGAGTCCCCCGGGACAGGAGTGAACACTGAAGCTTTCTTT. Its protein is CAISESPGTGVNTEAFF.

J is TRBJ1-2 and V is TRBV7-9; TRBD1 matches 12 bases. V trimming: 4 bases; J trimming: 8 bases; junction bases outside the gene matches: 8. CDR3 length equals 15 residues. The germline V gene encodes CDR1 SEHNR and CDR2 FQNEAQ (reference sequence). This CDR3 reads CASSSSGTGGIGYTF. The CDR3 DNA reads as TGTGCCAGCAGCTCATCCGGGACAGGGGGCATCGGCTACACCTTC. The whole variable domain, filled in from reference TRBV7-9 and TRBJ1-2, reads DTGVSQNPRHKITKRGQNVTFRCDPISEHNRLYWYRQTLGQGPEFLTYFQNEAQLEKSRLLSDRFSAERPKGSFSTLEIQRTEQGDSAMYLCASSSSGTGGIGYTFGSGTRLTVV.

The chain carries TRBV9 and TRBJ2-5; 8 bases are shared with TRBD1. The CDR3 covers 17 residues. Germline V gene lookup returns CDR1 SGDLS and CDR2 YYNGEE. V was pared by 3 bases and J by 1 base, with 11 bases of the junction left unmatched. The CDR3: CASSAPPVDRVQETQYF. The CDR3 DNA is TGTGCCAGCAGCGCACCCCCCGTGGACAGGGTCCAAGAGACCCAGTACTTC. Full variable domain (missing parts from reference TRBV9 and TRBJ2-5): DSGVTQTPKHLITATGQRVTLRCSPRSGDLSVYWYQQSLDQGLQFLIQYYNGEERAKGNILERFSAQQFPDLHSELNLSSLELGDSALYFCASSAPPVDRVQETQYFGPGTRLLVL.

The chain uses TRBV12-3 or TRBV12-4 and TRBJ1-6; perhaps TRBD1 as D (6 bases). The CDR3 contains 13 residues. Trimming took 5 bases from V and 10 from J, leaving 12 bases between them. The CDR3 nucleotides read TGTGCCAGCAGTCAGGACAGCTTCTCACCCCTCCACTTT. Translation: CASSQDSFSPLHF.

The rearrangement joins TRBV28 to TRBJ1-2, with D maybe TRBD1 (5 bases). The germline V and J ends were trimmed by 11 bases and 7 bases, with 29 bases remaining between them. This CDR3 is 16 amino acids long. Germline lookup yields CDR1 MDHEN and CDR2 SYDVKM. The CDR3 here is CAGTSGPGRAGSGYTF. DNA of the CDR3: TGTGCCGGCACTTCGGGTCCCGGCAGGGCTGGCAGTGGCTACACCTTC.

This clone has only one observation. The chain joins TRBV29-1 to TRBJ2-7; TRBD2 matches at 10 bases. Germline assignment: CDR1 SQVTM and CDR2 ANQGSEA. V shed 0 bases, J shed 2 bases, and the junction held 16 bases outside the gene matches. The CDR3 extends over 19 amino acids. CDR3 region: CSVEDLRPEREGAAYEQYF. The CDR3 DNA is TGCAGCGTTGAAGATCTTAGGCCAGAGCGGGAGGGGGCAGCCTACGAGCAGTACTTC.

The chain has TRBV9 and TRBJ2-7; TRBD2 matches at 11 bases. The J segment lost 6 bases and the V segment lost 3 bases, leaving 2 bases of the junction unmatched. This CDR3 spans 13 amino acids. In germline, CDR1 is SGDLS, CDR2 YYNGEE. The CDR3 DNA is TGTGCCAGCAGCGGCGGACTAGCGGGCGAGCAGTACTTC. Translated, it gives CASSGGLAGEQYF.

The genes are TRBV7-9 and TRBJ1-1; a possible D gene is TRBD1 (5 bases). The CDR3 has 15 amino acids. Germline V gene data show CDR1 as SEHNR and CDR2 as FQNEAQ (reference sequence). Trimming took off 5 bases at V and 5 bases at J, with 18 bases between the two ends. The CDR3, as DNA: TGTGCCAGCAGCGATACCGGGACTCCGAGAACTGAAGCTTTCTTT. Amino acids: CASSDTGTPRTEAFF.

V gene TRBV30 combines with J gene TRBJ2-1; D unresolved. Deletions cut 2 bases from V and 5 bases from J, with 10 bases between. The CDR3 runs 13 residues. The germline V gene encodes CDR1 GTSNPN and CDR2 SVGIG (reference sequence). CDR3 region: CAWSNAVNNEQFF. Here the CDR3 DNA reads TGTGCCTGGAGTAACGCGGTTAACAATGAGCAGTTCTTC.

This chain uses TRBV18 with TRBJ1-2, with D possibly matching TRBD1 (5 bases). Germline CDR1 is KGHSH and CDR2 is LQKENI. This CDR3 spans 14 amino acids. With 4 bases removed from V and 0 bases from J, the gap between germline ends came to 9 bases. The CDR3 loop is CASSQDTANYGYTF. CDR3 DNA: TGTGCCAGCTCACAGGACACCGCTAACTATGGCTACACCTTC.

The chain couples TRBV6-5 to TRBJ1-6; TRBD1 agrees at 7 bases. CDR1 and CDR2 from the germline V gene are MNHEY and SVGAGI. V gave up 4 bases and J gave up 7 bases; unmatched junction bases: 7. CDR3 size: 15 residues. CDR3 protein: CASSSRGGLNSPLHF. The CDR3 bases are TGTGCCAGCAGTTCCAGAGGGGGCCTCAATTCACCCCTCCACTTT.